Here is one TCR beta chain with its context. Produced via immunoSEQ multiplex PCR; TCRdb's table is partial and in-frame only. The sample contains fewer than 85,000 clones, around nine tenths of which appear only once. The record originates from a study of identifying expanded T cells in peripheral blood. The ends were cut back, 1 base at V and 3 bases at J, with 7 bases in the middle. CDR1 SGHTA and CDR2 FQGNSA come from the germline V gene. This CDR3 has 13 residues. This chain links TRBV7-2 with TRBJ2-7; D remains unclear. Sequenced: blood. This sequence was found in a person between 18 and 69 years old in good health. In DNA, the CDR3 is TGTGCCAGCAGCTTAGGGCGGCGCTACGAGCAGTACTTC. Amino acids: CASSLGRRYEQYF.